Below are 20 T cell receptor beta chains sequenced from a single sample in a study of T cells in Graves' hyperthyroidism and ophthalmopathy. Using RNA transcripts as the source, TCR beta CDR3 regions were amplified. In the first-round RT-PCR of the TCR CDR3, the HTBI primer set was used. In TCRdb, the multiplex PCR reads were re-called with MiXCR into one record per CDR3 protein. In the table there are under 800,000 distinct CDR3 sequences, less than 15% of which are singletons. Sequenced: blood. Receptor source: a woman between 18 and 29 years old with Graves' hyperthyroidism.

This clonotype was found once. The V and J genes are TRBV6-1 and TRBJ2-7; 13 positions match TRBD2. Germline V gene lookup returns CDR1 MNHNS and CDR2 SASEGT. The junction had 2 bases not matched to a gene; V was cut back by 6 bases and J by 0 bases. The CDR3 totals 15 residues. In DNA, the CDR3 is TGTGCCAGCAGAAGACTAGCGGGAGGCTCCTACGAGCAGTACTTC. This codes for CASRRLAGGSYEQYF.

This clonotype occurred a few times. This rearrangement joins TRBV4-1 to TRBJ2-2, with 7 bases fitting TRBD2. From germline, CDR1 is MGHRA and CDR2 YSYEKL. With 7 bases clipped from V and 4 bases from J, the junction kept 9 bases outside the gene matches. The length of the CDR3 is 15 residues. The CDR3 DNA reads as TGCGCCAGCACCCCCTCCGGGGGGTCCACCGGGGAGCTGTTTTTT. It yields the protein CASTPSGGSTGELFF.

The chain has TRBV6-2 or TRBV6-3 and TRBJ1-5; D gene unclear. This CDR3 has 16 amino acids. V shed 0 bases and J shed 1 base, with 10 bases lying between them. Germline values: CDR1 MNHEY, CDR2 SVGEGT. The CDR3 protein is CASSYSLPGSNQPQHF. The CDR3 DNA reads as TGTGCCAGCAGTTACTCTCTTCCTGGGAGCAATCAGCCCCAGCATTTT.

This clonotype was observed many times. This rearrangement joins TRBV20-1 to TRBJ2-3, with 12 bases that match TRBD2. The V gene end was trimmed by 6 bases and the J gene end by 7 bases; junction bases not matched to a gene: 8. Germline CDR1 DFQATT, CDR2 SNEGSKA (reference sequence). This CDR3 contains 14 residues. CDR3 DNA sequence: TGCAGTGCCCGACTAGCGGGAGTCTTACATACGCAGTATTTT. It translates to CSARLAGVLHTQYF.

In the case of this clonotype: This may stem from a read error, because a much larger clone lies one nucleotide away. This likely comes from a read error, as the CDR3 has no conserved phenylalanine or tryptophan at its end. The CDR3 sequence is CASSLETFRGLSTDTQYL. In DNA form, the CDR3 reads TGTGCCAGCAGTTTAGAGACGTTTCGGGGACTCAGCACAGATACGCAGTATCTT. The chain has TRBV12-3 or TRBV12-4 and TRBJ2-3, with D perhaps matching TRBD2 (6 bases). The CDR3 totals 18 residues. The V end was cut by 1 base, the J end by 0 bases, with 17 bases between.

This clonotype was counted at least ten times. The chain joins TRBV30 to TRBJ2-3; 11 bases are a match to TRBD2. CDR1 and CDR2 from the germline V gene are GTSNPN and SVGIG (reference sequence). The V and J ends lost 0 bases and 0 bases, in that order; junction bases with no gene match: 11. The CDR3 has 19 amino acids. CDR3 coding DNA: TGTGCCTGGAGTGTCGGGAGCTTAGCGGGAGGGCGGAGCACAGATACGCAGTATTTT. Its translation: CAWSVGSLAGGRSTDTQYF.

There are many counts of this clonotype. The rearrangement uses TRBV6-5 and TRBJ1-2; D might be TRBD1 (5 bases). V shed 0 bases and J shed 4 bases, with 15 bases lying between them. Germline values: CDR1 MNHEY, CDR2 SVGAGI. The CDR3 has 16 residues. This chain's CDR3 is CASSYSRPWDLYGYTF. The DNA of the CDR3 is TGTGCCAGCAGTTACTCGCGACCGTGGGACCTCTATGGCTACACCTTC.

The table lists this clonotype with many counts. The chain carries TRBV27 and TRBJ2-7; 8 bases line up with TRBD2. CDR3 size: 16 residues. Looked up from germline, CDR1 is MNHEY and CDR2 is SMNVEV (reference sequence). V gave up 1 base and J gave up 6 bases; unmatched junction bases: 11. CDR3 loop: CASSLWVAGSTAEQYF. In DNA, the CDR3 is TGTGCCAGCAGTTTATGGGTAGCGGGATCGACCGCCGAGCAGTACTTC.

This clonotype showed up many times. The chain has TRBV12-3 or TRBV12-4 and TRBJ1-2; 8 nucleotides align to TRBD1. CDR3 length: 15 amino acids. Germline trimming cut 6 bases from V and 0 bases from J; bases unmatched to any gene: 6. As DNA, the CDR3 is TGTGCCAGCAGCTTCCGGGACAGGACTAACTATGGCTACACCTTC. Its protein is CASSFRDRTNYGYTF.

Concerning this clonotype: A much more abundant neighbour one base away suggests this may be a read error. J is TRBJ2-5 and V is TRBV24-1; possible D gene TRBD1, 6 bases. CDR3 size: 16 residues. Looked up from germline, CDR1 is KGHDR and CDR2 is SFDVKD. V was shortened by 0 bases and J by 1 base, with 11 bases between the two germline ends. CDR3 in amino acids: CATSDLSVGAQETQYF. Written as DNA, the CDR3 is TGTGCCACCAGTGATTTGTCGGTGGGGGCCCAAGAGACCCAGTACTTC.

This clonotype was observed at least ten times. The chain recombines TRBV7-9 with TRBJ2-7; D not certain. This CDR3 region has 13 residues. Trimming stripped 5 bases from V and 2 bases from J, with 10 bases between. In germline, CDR1 is SEHNR, CDR2 FQNEAQ (reference sequence). The CDR3 sequence is CASSTPGTYEQYF. CDR3 DNA sequence: TGTGCCAGCAGCACACCGGGTACCTACGAGCAGTACTTC. Full variable domain (rest looked up from reference TRBV7-9 and TRBJ2-7): DTGVSQNPRHKITKRGQNVTFRCDPISEHNRLYWYRQTLGQGPEFLTYFQNEAQLEKSRLLSDRFSAERPKGSFSTLEIQRTEQGDSAMYLCASSTPGTYEQYFGPGTRLTVT.

This clonotype was seen repeatedly, ten times or more. This CDR3 reads CSAPESNEQFF. The CDR3, as DNA: TGCAGTGCCCCGGAGTCTAATGAGCAGTTCTTC. The chain recombines TRBV20-1 with TRBJ2-1; no clear D. V lost 6 bases and J lost 7, with 10 bases in between. Germline CDR1 reads DFQATT; CDR2 reads SNEGSKA (reference sequence). The CDR3 consists of 11 residues.

Ten or more counts support this clonotype. The rearrangement links TRBV30 to TRBJ2-7; 11 nucleotides match TRBD1. The CDR3 length is 14 residues. In germline, CDR1 is GTSNPN, CDR2 SVGIG (reference sequence). With V trimmed by 2 bases and J by 2 bases, 2 bases remained unmatched. The CDR3 spells CAWSLGQGAYEQYF. The CDR3 nucleotides read TGTGCCTGGAGTTTGGGACAGGGGGCCTACGAGCAGTACTTC.

The table lists this clonotype with many counts. The V and J genes are TRBV24-1 and TRBJ2-3; the match to TRBD2 covers 8 bases. Germline CDR1 KGHDR, CDR2 SFDVKD. The CDR3 sequence is 16 residues long. Losses at the gene ends were 4 bases for V and 1 base for J; bases not matched to a gene: 6. The CDR3 nucleotides are TGTGCCACCAGTGACGCAAGCGGGAGACGCACAGATACGCAGTATTTT. Translating gives CATSDASGRRTDTQYF.

The table lists this clonotype with many counts. J is TRBJ2-1 and V is TRBV18; 8 bases fit TRBD2. V was pared by 3 bases and J by 9 bases, with 7 bases of the junction left unmatched. Germline values: CDR1 KGHSH, CDR2 LQKENI. The CDR3 is made up of 14 amino acids. This CDR3 reads CASSPPPSGSEQFF. CDR3 coding DNA: TGTGCCAGCTCACCTCCCCCAAGCGGGAGTGAGCAGTTCTTC.

This clonotype was recorded at least ten times. V usage is TRBV7-6 and J usage is TRBJ2-7, with 9 bases fitting TRBD1. Germline CDR1 and CDR2: SGHVS and FNYEAQ. The CDR3 totals 14 residues. With V trimmed by 8 bases and J by 3 bases, 8 bases remained unmatched. This CDR3 reads CASRPVTGGYEQYF. CDR3 nucleotide sequence: TGTGCCAGCCGTCCCGTGACAGGGGGCTACGAGCAGTACTTC.

This clonotype has a count of ten or more. The rearrangement uses TRBV6-2 or TRBV6-3 and TRBJ2-7; 8 positions match TRBD1. The germline V gene has CDR1 MNHEY and CDR2 SVGEGT. The CDR3 totals 15 residues. Trimming at V came to 7 bases and at J to 1 base, leaving 9 bases not matched to a gene. CDR3 residues: CASTSPGTGSYEQYF. The CDR3 DNA is TGTGCCAGCACTTCACCCGGGACAGGTTCCTACGAGCAGTACTTC.

Turning to this clonotype: A read error is possible here, since a much larger clone lies one base away. V is TRBV20-1 and J is TRBJ2-7; D call uncertain. The DNA end lines up better with TRBJ2-1; the J call may be wrong. CDR1 is DFQATT, CDR2 SNEGSKA, per germline (reference sequence). The CDR3 covers 14 residues. The CDR3 DNA follows: TGCAGTGCTAGAGCGACGGGCTACTCCTACGAGCAGTTCTTC. This gives the protein CSARATGYSYEQFF.

This clonotype was seen repeatedly, ten times or more. V usage is TRBV7-2 and J usage is TRBJ2-2; the match to TRBD2 covers 14 bases. Losses at the gene ends were 5 bases for V and 5 bases for J; bases not matched to a gene: 7. The CDR3 runs to 17 residues. Germline V gene lookup returns CDR1 SGHTA and CDR2 FQGNSA. DNA for the CDR3: TGTGCCAGCAGCCCCCCGGGACTAGCGGGAGCGACCGGGGAGCTGTTTTTT. Translated, it gives CASSPPGLAGATGELFF.

The sample holds many counts of this clonotype. The chain has TRBV7-3 and TRBJ2-3; D is uncertain. Germline lookup yields CDR1 SGHTA and CDR2 FQGTGA. The V end was cut by 2 bases, the J end by 5 bases, with 8 bases between. The CDR3 totals 13 residues. CDR3 amino acids: CASSLDVRDTQYF. In nucleotides, the CDR3 is TGTGCCAGCAGCTTAGACGTGAGAGATACGCAGTATTTT.